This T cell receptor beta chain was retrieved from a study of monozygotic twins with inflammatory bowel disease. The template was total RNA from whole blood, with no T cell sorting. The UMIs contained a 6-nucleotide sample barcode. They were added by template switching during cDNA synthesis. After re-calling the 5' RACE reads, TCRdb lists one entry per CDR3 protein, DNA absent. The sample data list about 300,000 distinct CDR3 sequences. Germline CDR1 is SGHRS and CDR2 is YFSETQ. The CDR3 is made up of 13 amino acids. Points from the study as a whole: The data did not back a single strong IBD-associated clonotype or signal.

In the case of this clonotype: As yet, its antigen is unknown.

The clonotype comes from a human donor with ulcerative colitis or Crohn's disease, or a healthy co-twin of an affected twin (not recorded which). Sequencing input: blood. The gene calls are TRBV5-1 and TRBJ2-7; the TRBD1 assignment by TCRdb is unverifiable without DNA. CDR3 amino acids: CASSRSLSGEQYF.